Below are 3 T cell receptor gamma chains sequenced from a single sample in a study of Vδ1+ human thymocytes. Extracted RNA was reverse transcribed into cDNA. CDR3 amplicons came from multiplex PCR with pooled V-gene forward and constant-region reverse primers. TCRdb re-called the multiplex PCR reads through CATT. The data contain approximately 9,400 gamma-chain clones, around three fifths of them seen just once; the ten biggest clones take up roughly 1.4%. Study outcomes and limitations: Thymic TRG and TRD repertoires appeared highly polyclonal, with Gaussian CDR3 length distributions.

The antigens for these receptors are not known. The sequenced sample consisted of Vdelta1+ gamma-delta thymocytes from the thymus. Subset of the sample: FACS-sorted CD3+ TCRalphabeta- TCRVdelta1+ TCRVdelta2- thymocytes. These receptors came from a girl younger than two who had congenital heart surgery.

The gene calls are TRGV9 and TRGJP1. The J gene is absent in TCRdb and was assigned here via DNA matching to germline. The V segment lost 2 bases and the J segment 8 bases; nucleotides outside the gene matches: 11. This CDR3 comprises 15 residues. Germline CDR1 reads GITISATS; CDR2 reads ISYDGTV (reference sequence). CDR3 sequence: CALWEAKPGGWFKIF. The DNA of the CDR3 is TGTGCCTTGTGGGAGGCCAAGCCAGGGGGTTGGTTCAAGATATTT.

The chain is built from TRGV2 and TRGJ1 or TRGJ2. The CDR3 covers 10 residues. V was clipped by 12 bases and J by 2 bases; unmatched bases: 4. Germline CDR1 EGSNGY, CDR2 YDSYNSKV. The CDR3 loop is CAAHYYKKLF. CDR3 in DNA: TGTGCCGCCCATTATTATAAGAAACTCTTT.

The chain recombines TRGV9 with TRGJ1 or TRGJ2. TCRdb does not report a J gene; here it was assigned by matching the DNA to germline references. The germline V gene has CDR1 GITISATS and CDR2 ISYDGTV (reference sequence). The V segment lost 2 bases and the J segment 10 bases; nucleotides outside the gene matches: 14. The CDR3 totals 14 residues. The CDR3 DNA follows: TGTGCCTTGTGGGAGGCGCGGGCCCGGTGGAAGAAACTCTTT. This encodes CALWEARARWKKLF.